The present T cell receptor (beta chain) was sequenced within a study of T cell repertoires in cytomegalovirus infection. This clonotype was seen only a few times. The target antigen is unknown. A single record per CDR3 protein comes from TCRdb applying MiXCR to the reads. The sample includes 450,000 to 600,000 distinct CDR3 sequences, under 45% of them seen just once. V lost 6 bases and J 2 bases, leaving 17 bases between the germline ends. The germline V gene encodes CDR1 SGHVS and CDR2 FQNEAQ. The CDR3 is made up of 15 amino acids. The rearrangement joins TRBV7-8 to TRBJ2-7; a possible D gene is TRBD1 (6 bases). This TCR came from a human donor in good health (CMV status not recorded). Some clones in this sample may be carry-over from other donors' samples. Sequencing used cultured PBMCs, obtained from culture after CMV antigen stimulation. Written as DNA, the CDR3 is TGTGCCAGCAGTCTGTATATCGCAGGGGCCTACGAGCAGTACTTC. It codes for CASSLYIAGAYEQYF.